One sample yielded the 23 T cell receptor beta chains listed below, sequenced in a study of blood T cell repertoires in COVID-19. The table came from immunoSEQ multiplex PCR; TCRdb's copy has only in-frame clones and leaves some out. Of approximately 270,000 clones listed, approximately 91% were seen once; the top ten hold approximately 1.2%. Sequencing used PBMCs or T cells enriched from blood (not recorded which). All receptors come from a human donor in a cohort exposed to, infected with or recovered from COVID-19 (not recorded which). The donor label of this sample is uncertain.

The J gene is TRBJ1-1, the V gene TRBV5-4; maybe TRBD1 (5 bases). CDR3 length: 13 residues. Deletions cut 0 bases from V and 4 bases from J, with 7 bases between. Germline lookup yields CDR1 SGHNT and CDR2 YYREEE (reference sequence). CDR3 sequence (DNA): TGTGCCAGCAGCTTGGCCCAGGGCACTGAAGCTTTCTTT. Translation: CASSLAQGTEAFF.

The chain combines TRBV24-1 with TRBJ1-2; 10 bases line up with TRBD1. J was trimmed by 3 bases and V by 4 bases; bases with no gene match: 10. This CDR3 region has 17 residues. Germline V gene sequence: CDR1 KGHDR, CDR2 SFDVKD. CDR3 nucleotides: TGTGCCACCAGTGAAAGGGACAGGGGACCCCACTACTATGGCTACACCTTC. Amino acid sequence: CATSERDRGPHYYGYTF.

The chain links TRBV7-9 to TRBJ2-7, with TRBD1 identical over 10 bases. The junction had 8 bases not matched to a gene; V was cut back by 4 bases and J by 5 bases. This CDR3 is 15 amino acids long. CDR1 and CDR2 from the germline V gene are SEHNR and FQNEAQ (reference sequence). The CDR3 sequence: CASSSPGQGIDEQYF. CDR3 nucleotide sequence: TGTGCCAGCAGCTCCCCGGGACAGGGGATAGACGAGCAGTACTTC.

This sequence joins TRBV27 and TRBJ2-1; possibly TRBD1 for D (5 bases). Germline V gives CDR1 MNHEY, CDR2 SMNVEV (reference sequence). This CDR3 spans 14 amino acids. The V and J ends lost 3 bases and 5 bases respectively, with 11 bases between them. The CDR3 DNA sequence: TGTGCCAGCAGTTTGCAGGGCACTAACAATGAGCAGTTCTTC. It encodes CASSLQGTNNEQFF.

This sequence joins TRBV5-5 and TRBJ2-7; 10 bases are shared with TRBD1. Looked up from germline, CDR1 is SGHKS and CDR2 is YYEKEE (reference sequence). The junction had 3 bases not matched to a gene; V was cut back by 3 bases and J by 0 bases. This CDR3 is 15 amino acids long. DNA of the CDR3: TGTGCCAGCAGCTCGGACAGGGGGTTCTCCTACGAGCAGTACTTC. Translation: CASSSDRGFSYEQYF.

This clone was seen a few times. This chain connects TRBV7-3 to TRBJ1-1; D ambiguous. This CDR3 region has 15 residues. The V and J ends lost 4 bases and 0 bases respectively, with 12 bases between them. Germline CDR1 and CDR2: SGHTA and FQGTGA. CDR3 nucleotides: TGTGCCAGCAGCTCTTACAGAGTTTTGAACACTGAAGCTTTCTTT. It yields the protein CASSSYRVLNTEAFF.

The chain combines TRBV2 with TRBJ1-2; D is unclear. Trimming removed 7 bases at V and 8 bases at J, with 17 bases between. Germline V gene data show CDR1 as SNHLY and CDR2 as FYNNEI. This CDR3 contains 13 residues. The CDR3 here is CASKANGGGGYTF. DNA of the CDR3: TGTGCCAGCAAGGCCAACGGCGGTGGGGGCTACACCTTC.

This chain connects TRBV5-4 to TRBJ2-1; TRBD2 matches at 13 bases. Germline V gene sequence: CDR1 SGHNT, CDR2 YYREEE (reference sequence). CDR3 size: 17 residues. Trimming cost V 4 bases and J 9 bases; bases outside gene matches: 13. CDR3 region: CASSRDTGLAGLSEQFF. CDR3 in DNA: TGTGCCAGCAGCCGCGACACGGGACTAGCGGGGCTCAGTGAGCAGTTCTTC.

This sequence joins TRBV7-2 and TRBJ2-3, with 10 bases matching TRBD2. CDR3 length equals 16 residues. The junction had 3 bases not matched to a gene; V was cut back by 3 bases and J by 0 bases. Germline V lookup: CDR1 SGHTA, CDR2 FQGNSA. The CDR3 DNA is TGTGCCAGCAGCTTGGCTAGCGGGAGCAGCACAGATACGCAGTATTTT. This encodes CASSLASGSSTDTQYF.

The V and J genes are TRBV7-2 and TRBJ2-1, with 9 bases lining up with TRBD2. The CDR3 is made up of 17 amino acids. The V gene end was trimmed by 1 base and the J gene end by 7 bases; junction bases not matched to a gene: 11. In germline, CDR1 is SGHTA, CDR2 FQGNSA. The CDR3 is CASSLVRKRGVGNEQFF. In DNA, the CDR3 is TGTGCCAGCAGCTTAGTGCGGAAGCGGGGGGTGGGGAATGAGCAGTTCTTC.

DNA of the CDR3: TGTGCCAGCAGCTTAGACCAAGACCGGGACAGGGCTCCCCAAGAGACCCAGTACTTC. Its translation is CASSLDQDRDRAPQETQYF. The chain combines TRBV7-9 with TRBJ2-5, with 9 positions matching TRBD1. CDR1 is SEHNR, CDR2 FQNEAQ, per germline (reference sequence). The V and J ends lost 1 base and 1 base, in that order; junction bases with no gene match: 13. The CDR3 consists of 19 residues.

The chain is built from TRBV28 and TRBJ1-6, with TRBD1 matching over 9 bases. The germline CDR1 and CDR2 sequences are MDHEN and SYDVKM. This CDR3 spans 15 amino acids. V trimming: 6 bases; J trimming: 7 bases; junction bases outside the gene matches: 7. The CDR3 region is CASRARTGENSPLHF. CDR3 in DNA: TGTGCCAGCAGGGCGCGGACAGGGGAGAATTCACCCCTCCACTTT.

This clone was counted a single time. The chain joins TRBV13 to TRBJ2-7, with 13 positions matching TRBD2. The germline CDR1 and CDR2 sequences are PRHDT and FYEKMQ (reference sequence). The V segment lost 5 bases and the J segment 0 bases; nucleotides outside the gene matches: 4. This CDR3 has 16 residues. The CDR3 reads CASSRTSGGSSYEQYF. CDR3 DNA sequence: TGTGCCAGCAGCCGGACTAGCGGGGGCAGCTCCTACGAGCAGTACTTC.

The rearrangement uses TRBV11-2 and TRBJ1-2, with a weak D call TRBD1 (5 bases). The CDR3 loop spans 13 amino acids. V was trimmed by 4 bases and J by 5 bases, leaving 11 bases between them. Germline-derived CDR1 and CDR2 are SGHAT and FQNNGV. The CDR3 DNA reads TGTGCCAGCAGCTCGGACATAAGTTATGGCTACACCTTC. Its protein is CASSSDISYGYTF.

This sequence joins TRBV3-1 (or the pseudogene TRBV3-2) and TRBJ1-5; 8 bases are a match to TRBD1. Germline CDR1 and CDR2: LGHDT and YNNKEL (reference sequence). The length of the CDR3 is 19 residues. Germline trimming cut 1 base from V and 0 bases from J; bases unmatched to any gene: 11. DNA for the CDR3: TGTGCCAGCAGCCAAGCCCCGGACAGGGAGGGTTTTAGCAATCAGCCCCAGCATTTT. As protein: CASSQAPDREGFSNQPQHF.

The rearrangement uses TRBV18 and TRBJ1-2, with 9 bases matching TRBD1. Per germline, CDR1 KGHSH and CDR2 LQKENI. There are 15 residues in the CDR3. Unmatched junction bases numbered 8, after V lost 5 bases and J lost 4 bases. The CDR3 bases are TGTGCCAGCTCAACCTGGGACAGGGATTCCTATGGCTACACCTTC. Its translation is CASSTWDRDSYGYTF.

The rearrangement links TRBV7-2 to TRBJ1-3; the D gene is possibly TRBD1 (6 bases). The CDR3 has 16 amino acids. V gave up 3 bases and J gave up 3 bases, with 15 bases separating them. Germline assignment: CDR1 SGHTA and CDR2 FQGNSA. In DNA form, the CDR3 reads TGTGCCAGCAGCTTCTATAACAGGGTCGGTGGAAACACCATATATTTT. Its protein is CASSFYNRVGGNTIYF.

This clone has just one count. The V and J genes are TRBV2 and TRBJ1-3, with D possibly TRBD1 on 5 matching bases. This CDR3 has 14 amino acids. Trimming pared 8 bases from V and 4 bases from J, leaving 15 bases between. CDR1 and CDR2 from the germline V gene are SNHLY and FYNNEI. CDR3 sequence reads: CASEVGASGNTIYF. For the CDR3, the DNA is TGTGCCAGCGAGGTTGGGGCATCGGGAAACACCATATATTTT.

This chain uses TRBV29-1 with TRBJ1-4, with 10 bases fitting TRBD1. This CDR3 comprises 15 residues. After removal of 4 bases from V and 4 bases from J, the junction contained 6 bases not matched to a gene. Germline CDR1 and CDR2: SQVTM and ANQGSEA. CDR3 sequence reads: CSVASGQGYNEKLFF. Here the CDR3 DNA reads TGCAGCGTTGCCTCGGGACAGGGGTATAATGAAAAACTGTTTTTT.

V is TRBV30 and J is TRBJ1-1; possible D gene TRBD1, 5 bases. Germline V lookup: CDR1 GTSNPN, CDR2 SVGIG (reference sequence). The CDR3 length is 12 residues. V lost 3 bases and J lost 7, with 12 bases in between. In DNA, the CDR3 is TGTGCCTGGAGCGAGACAGTCTTTGAAGCTTTCTTT. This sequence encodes CAWSETVFEAFF.

The CDR3 DNA follows: TGTGCCATCTCCGGGACTAGCGGGGGGGAAATCTCTAGCACAGATACGCAGTATTTT. It encodes CAISGTSGGEISSTDTQYF. This rearrangement joins TRBV10-3 to TRBJ2-3; TRBD2 matches 16 bases. CDR1 is ENHRY, CDR2 SYGVKD, per germline. The CDR3 is 19 residues long. Trimming removed 8 bases from V and 0 bases from J; junction bases left unmatched: 11.

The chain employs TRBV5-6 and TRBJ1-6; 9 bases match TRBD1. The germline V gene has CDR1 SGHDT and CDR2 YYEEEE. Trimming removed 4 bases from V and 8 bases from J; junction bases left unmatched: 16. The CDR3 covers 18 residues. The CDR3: CASSPTRDRVLGDSPLHF. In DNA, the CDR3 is TGTGCCAGCAGCCCCACCCGGGACAGGGTTTTGGGAGATTCACCCCTCCACTTT.

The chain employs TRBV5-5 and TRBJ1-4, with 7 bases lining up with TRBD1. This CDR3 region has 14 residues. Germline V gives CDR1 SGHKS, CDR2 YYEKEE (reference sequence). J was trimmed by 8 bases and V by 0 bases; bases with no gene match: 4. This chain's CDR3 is CASSLGQGNEKLFF. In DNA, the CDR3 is TGTGCCAGCAGCTTGGGACAGGGAAACGAAAAACTGTTTTTT.